Described below is a single T cell receptor beta chain sequence and its context. Seattle's enrolled individuals joined amid active infection and were then monitored longitudinally. V shed 4 bases and J shed 7 bases, with 18 bases lying between them. The germline V gene encodes CDR1 SGDLS and CDR2 YYNGEE. The CDR3 loop spans 14 amino acids. The data were taken from a study of blood T cell repertoires in COVID-19. Turning to the study itself: The analysed material was cDNA or gDNA that came from T cells, B-cell-depleted T cells, or PBMCs.

Original data processing: Nucleated cell counts were estimated from reference gene primer amplification. Assay: immunoSEQ multiplex PCR; the TCRdb copy retains only in-frame clones and omits some. Clonal size and the V and J genes are those of that table, whereas D and trimming came from the DNA. This table holds a few hundred thousand clones, over 80% found once. The TCR comes from a woman aged 50 to 65 with COVID-19, enrolled during active disease. Specimen: peripheral blood. The rearrangement joins TRBV9 to TRBJ2-7; D possibly corresponds to TRBD2 (6 bases). CDR3 sequence: CASSPPGSGREQYF. In nucleotides, the CDR3 is TGTGCCAGCAGCCCCCCAGGGTCCGGGAGAGAGCAGTACTTC.